The 28 T cell receptor beta chains given below trace back to one sample, sequenced in a study of Ad26.COV2.S vaccination and SARS-CoV-2 variants. The treatment was: some 20 received Ad26.COV2.S at low or high dose, single or two shots; about 5 received placebo; per-sample allocation not given. Sampling took place 63 days after the first vaccine or placebo injection. The method was immunoSEQ multiplex PCR; TCRdb's version includes in-frame clones alone and lacks a portion of them. The sample includes fewer than 600,000 clones, 80% to 90% seen only once; the top ten take 1.5% to 2%. The sequences come from peripheral blood, collected in a trial of Ad26.COV2.S vaccine versus placebo. All receptors come from a person between 18 and 59 years old who received the Ad26.COV2.S COVID-19 vaccine or a placebo.

The chain couples TRBV16 to TRBJ1-6, with D perhaps TRBD1 (6 bases). V gave up 4 bases and J gave up 6 bases, with 7 bases separating them. The germline gives CDR1 KGHSY, CDR2 FQNENV. The CDR3 extends over 13 amino acids. The CDR3 loop reads CASSRDTNSPLHF. Written as DNA, the CDR3 is TGTGCCAGCAGCCGGGACACTAATTCACCCCTCCACTTT.

The gene calls are TRBV7-2 and TRBJ2-5; D tentatively reads TRBD1 or TRBD2 (6 bases each). V lost 8 bases and J 4 bases, leaving 20 bases between the germline ends. This CDR3 contains 15 residues. CDR1 SGHTA and CDR2 FQGNSA come from the germline V gene. The DNA for the CDR3 is TGTGCCAGCGGCAATGGGGGGCCCGATCGAGAGACCCAGTACTTC. Protein: CASGNGGPDRETQYF.

The chain has TRBV27 and TRBJ1-2; D may be TRBD1 (6 bases). The CDR3 spans 18 residues. Trimming stripped 2 bases from V and 5 bases from J, with 24 bases between. The germline V gene encodes CDR1 MNHEY and CDR2 SMNVEV (reference sequence). The CDR3 loop reads CASSLEQGYRAGYYGYTF. The CDR3 DNA follows: TGTGCCAGCAGTTTAGAACAGGGATACAGGGCCGGGTATTATGGCTACACCTTC.

This chain links TRBV24-1 with TRBJ2-7; D not resolved. The CDR3 runs 15 residues. Germline values: CDR1 KGHDR, CDR2 SFDVKD. The V gene lost 0 bases and the J gene lost 5 bases, with 13 bases spanning the gap. Written as DNA, the CDR3 is TGTGCCACCAGTGATTTGCCCCCTAGTTCCAACGAGCAGTACTTC. Protein sequence: CATSDLPPSSNEQYF.

The V call is TRBV18, the J call TRBJ2-1, with D hard to call. The germline V and J ends were trimmed by 0 bases and 6 bases, with 15 bases remaining between them. The CDR3 runs to 16 residues. From germline, CDR1 is KGHSH and CDR2 LQKENI. CDR3 nucleotide sequence: TGTGCCAGCTCACCACCGAGTGCGGCATCGGGCAATGAGCAGTTCTTC. It translates to CASSPPSAASGNEQFF.

This rearrangement joins TRBV24-1 to TRBJ2-3; D gene uncertain. In germline, CDR1 is KGHDR, CDR2 SFDVKD. Between the trimmed V and J ends, which lost 4 bases and 2 bases, there was a span of 6 bases. There are 13 residues in the CDR3. This CDR3 reads CATSDPLTDTQYF. The CDR3 region has the DNA TGTGCCACCAGTGACCCACTCACAGATACGCAGTATTTT.

The V gene is TRBV29-1, the J gene TRBJ2-7; weak D call: TRBD2 (6 bases). CDR1 and CDR2 from the germline V gene are SQVTM and ANQGSEA. V was cut by 6 bases and J by 2 bases, with 23 bases left in between. This CDR3 comprises 16 residues. The CDR3 DNA follows: TGCAGCGTCCGGGGACTGCCAACAAGTCTTACCTACGAGCAGTACTTC. The encoded protein is CSVRGLPTSLTYEQYF.

The chain couples TRBV2 to TRBJ2-7; D might be TRBD1 or TRBD2, each matching 5 bases. The germline CDR1 and CDR2 sequences are SNHLY and FYNNEI. The CDR3 consists of 15 residues. Deletions cut 5 bases from V and 4 bases from J, with 18 bases between. The CDR3 bases are TGTGCCAGCAGTTATCGGGGCAGCAAGACATACGAGCAGTACTTC. This gives the protein CASSYRGSKTYEQYF.

The chain links TRBV29-1 to TRBJ2-1; D might be TRBD1 or TRBD2, each matching 5 bases. The V and J ends lost 6 bases and 9 bases respectively, with 18 bases between them. The CDR3 has 13 residues. The germline V gene has CDR1 SQVTM and CDR2 ANQGSEA. The CDR3, as DNA: TGCAGCGTCGGGCCTAAAAAGGGGAGTGAGCAGTTCTTC. Its translation: CSVGPKKGSEQFF.

The J gene is TRBJ2-5, the V gene TRBV2; D is possibly TRBD2 (6 bases). This CDR3 spans 15 amino acids. V was cut by 1 base and J by 5 bases, with 14 bases left in between. Per the germline V gene, CDR1 is SNHLY and CDR2 is FYNNEI. The DNA for the CDR3 is TGTGCCAGCAGTGAAGGACTAGGTCGGGCGGAGACCCAGTACTTC. It encodes CASSEGLGRAETQYF.

The chain uses TRBV7-9 and TRBJ2-5; the D gene is possibly TRBD1 (6 bases). Per germline, CDR1 SEHNR and CDR2 FQNEAQ (reference sequence). CDR3 size: 17 residues. V was trimmed by 2 bases and J by 5 bases, leaving 21 bases between them. Here the CDR3 reads CASSLPTGVQGTETQYF. For the CDR3, the DNA is TGTGCCAGCAGCTTACCGACCGGGGTACAGGGAACGGAGACCCAGTACTTC.

This clone was observed a handful of times. This chain links TRBV30 with TRBJ1-5, with 9 bases lining up with TRBD1. V lost 3 bases, J lost 6 bases, and 6 bases stayed unmatched. The CDR3 spans 14 residues. CDR1 GTSNPN and CDR2 SVGIG come from the germline V gene (reference sequence). CDR3 sequence (DNA): TGTGCCTGGAGCACCGGGACAGGGATTCAGCCCCAGCATTTT. Its translation: CAWSTGTGIQPQHF.

This chain joins TRBV29-1 and TRBJ1-2, with D unclear. The V gene's germline CDR1 is SQVTM and CDR2 ANQGSEA. The V end lost 2 bases, the J end lost 8 bases, and 3 bases lay between the germline ends. The CDR3 consists of 9 residues. The CDR3 sequence is CSVETGYTF. The DNA of the CDR3 is TGCAGCGTTGAAACCGGCTACACCTTC. Using reference TRBV29-1 and TRBJ1-2 for the parts outside the CDR3, the full variable domain is SAVISQKPSRDICQRGTSLTIQCQVDSQVTMMFWYRQQPGQSLTLIATANQGSEATYESGFVIDKFPISRPNLTFSTLTVSNMSPEDSSIYLCSVETGYTFGSGTRLTVV.

The chain joins TRBV7-6 to TRBJ1-1; TRBD1 agrees at 9 bases. This CDR3 region has 14 residues. V shed 4 bases and J 11 bases; nucleotides not matched to a gene: 11. In germline, CDR1 is SGHVS, CDR2 FNYEAQ. CDR3 DNA sequence: TGTGCCAGCAGCTCCCCTGACAGGGGGATTGGGGCTTTCTTT. Translated, it gives CASSSPDRGIGAFF.

As for this clone: This CDR3 is also generated by other DNA sequences in the sample. V is TRBV19 and J is TRBJ2-1; the D is unclear. CDR3 size: 11 residues. Germline assignment: CDR1 LNHDA and CDR2 SQIVND (reference sequence). The germline V and J ends were trimmed by 4 bases and 7 bases, with 5 bases remaining between them. In DNA, the CDR3 is TGTGCCAGTAGTAGGAGTAATGAGCAGTTCTTC. The encoded protein is CASSRSNEQFF.

This rearrangement joins TRBV2 to TRBJ1-2; D might be TRBD1 (5 bases). CDR3 length: 13 amino acids. V lost 7 bases and J 7 bases, leaving 16 bases between the germline ends. Germline CDR1 reads SNHLY; CDR2 reads FYNNEI. The CDR3 coding sequence is TGTGCCAGCACTTTTCGGCAGGGCGGTGGCTACACCTTC. Protein sequence: CASTFRQGGGYTF.

The chain has TRBV28 and TRBJ1-6; TRBD1 matches 9 bases. The CDR3 loop spans 17 amino acids. Trimming removed 5 bases from V and 5 bases from J; junction bases left unmatched: 10. Per germline, CDR1 MDHEN and CDR2 SYDVKM. Written as DNA, the CDR3 is TGTGCCAGCAGTCCCCTCGCGACAGGGGGAGATAATTCACCCCTCCACTTT. Encoded protein: CASSPLATGGDNSPLHF. The full variable domain, its missing parts supplied by reference TRBV28 and TRBJ1-6, is DVKVTQSSRYLVKRTGEKVFLECVQDMDHENMFWYRQDPGLGLRLIYFSYDVKMKEKGDIPEGYSVSREKKERFSLILESASTNQTSMYLCASSPLATGGDNSPLHFGNGTRLTVT.

CDR3 coding DNA: TGTGCCAGCAGTCCACGTCGCGGCGGGGAGCTGTTTTTT. The encoded protein is CASSPRRGGELFF. The chain uses TRBV27 and TRBJ2-2; D is uncertain. CDR1 and CDR2 from the germline V gene are MNHEY and SMNVEV (reference sequence). Trimming cost V 5 bases and J 7 bases, with 11 bases left between them. The CDR3 covers 13 residues.

The chain joins TRBV24-1 to TRBJ1-5; 11 bases line up with TRBD1. This CDR3 is 17 amino acids long. Trimming cost V 5 bases and J 1 base; bases outside gene matches: 6. Per the germline V gene, CDR1 is KGHDR and CDR2 is SFDVKD. The CDR3 DNA reads TGTGCCACCAGTGTGTTGGGACAGGGGGTCAGCAATCAGCCCCAGCATTTT. It is translated as CATSVLGQGVSNQPQHF.

The V call is TRBV7-3, the J call TRBJ1-1; D unresolved. The CDR3 totals 14 residues. The V end lost 2 bases, the J end lost 0 bases, and 7 bases lay between the germline ends. Germline loops: CDR1 SGHTA, CDR2 FQGTGA. The CDR3, as DNA: TGTGCCAGCAGCTTAGAAGCCTTGAACACTGAAGCTTTCTTT. Encoded protein: CASSLEALNTEAFF.

The chain couples TRBV7-2 to TRBJ1-2; D is ambiguous. Germline V gene lookup returns CDR1 SGHTA and CDR2 FQGNSA. Trimming cost V 5 bases and J 5 bases, with 15 bases left between them. This CDR3 comprises 14 residues. The CDR3 sequence is CASSARQVGYGYTF. The CDR3, as DNA: TGTGCCAGCAGCGCCAGACAAGTCGGGTATGGCTACACCTTC.

The chain uses TRBV9 and TRBJ1-2; D is unclear. CDR3 size: 15 residues. Germline CDR1 and CDR2: SGDLS and YYNGEE. Trimming pared 0 bases from V and 2 bases from J, leaving 11 bases between. The CDR3 region is CASSVEGQRNYGYTF. The CDR3 DNA reads as TGTGCCAGCAGCGTAGAGGGCCAACGCAACTATGGCTACACCTTC.

V and J are TRBV6-2 or TRBV6-3 and TRBJ2-7; D remains ambiguous. V was shortened by 6 bases and J by 4 bases, with 10 bases between the two germline ends. Germline loops: CDR1 MNHEY, CDR2 SVGEGT. The length of the CDR3 is 12 residues. The CDR3 sequence: CASSRELYEQYF. CDR3 bases: TGTGCCAGCAGCAGAGAGTTGTACGAGCAGTACTTC.

The rearrangement links TRBV2 to TRBJ1-4; 7 nucleotides line up with TRBD1. The junction had 7 bases not matched to a gene; V was cut back by 1 base and J by 8 bases. This CDR3 spans 15 amino acids. From germline, CDR1 is SNHLY and CDR2 FYNNEI. DNA for the CDR3: TGTGCCAGCAGTGAAGGGCAGGGGGTAGGGGAAAAACTGTTTTTT. It specifies CASSEGQGVGEKLFF.

The chain employs TRBV19 and TRBJ2-1; a possible D gene is TRBD1 (6 bases). The CDR3 runs 15 residues. Deletions cut 5 bases from V and 8 bases from J, with 19 bases between. Germline CDR1 and CDR2: LNHDA and SQIVND (reference sequence). Written as DNA, the CDR3 is TGTGCCAGTAGTCCCCGGAACAGGGTAGGGGATGAGCAGTTCTTC. It encodes CASSPRNRVGDEQFF.

This clone has only one observation. J is TRBJ2-7 and V is TRBV11-2; 7 positions agree with TRBD1. Germline assignment: CDR1 SGHAT and CDR2 FQNNGV. CDR3 length: 14 residues. V dropped 4 bases and J dropped 3; count of bases not matched to a gene: 6. This CDR3 reads CASSSPRQGYEQYF. CDR3 DNA sequence: TGTGCCAGCAGCTCCCCTAGACAGGGCTACGAGCAGTACTTC.

The V and J genes are TRBV6-5 and TRBJ1-4; D gene uncertain. Trimming removed 5 bases from V and 4 bases from J, with 8 bases in between. Per the germline V gene, CDR1 is MNHEY and CDR2 is SVGAGI. The CDR3 runs 13 residues. In nucleotides, the CDR3 is TGTGCCAGCAGTCTAACGGGTAATGAAAAACTGTTTTTT. Translating it yields CASSLTGNEKLFF.

The CDR3 is CATSVGGSGGDNEQFF. CDR3 DNA: TGTGCCACCAGTGTAGGTGGGAGCGGGGGGGATAATGAGCAGTTCTTC. This sequence joins TRBV24-1 and TRBJ2-1; 10 nucleotides align to TRBD2. Germline trimming cut 5 bases from V and 7 bases from J; bases unmatched to any gene: 10. Germline CDR1 is KGHDR and CDR2 is SFDVKD. The CDR3 sequence is 16 residues long.